Listed here is a single T cell receptor beta chain. The antigen remains undetermined. This specimen comes from a study of cytotoxic CD8 clonotypes in ibrutinib-treated CLL. Study details: Complete response was seen in 2 patients and partial in approximately 25; 12 progressed and roughly 14 stayed remitted after a median approximately 70 months. A median roughly twelve months of treatment, range 6 to 36, preceded the collection of response samples. Study-wide findings and caveats: Public clonotypes (which were uncommon) either contracted or remained stable on treatment.

J gave up 5 bases and V 2 bases, and 9 bases lay outside the gene matches. The CDR3 has 17 residues. Germline V CDR1 and CDR2: MNHEY, SMNVEV (reference sequence). Depth targeted 1 in 200,000 to 1 in 1 million T cells, averaging approximately 9.9x coverage per clonotype. Clones were read by immunoSEQ multiplex PCR, and TCRdb kept only the in-frame ones, dropping some. The data show about 50,000 clones, 75% to 90% seen once. The gene calls are TRBV27 and TRBJ2-2; the match to TRBD2 covers 9 bases. The sample consisted of PBMCs, taken after 24 months of ibrutinib treatment. This sequence originates from a human donor with chronic lymphocytic leukemia. The CDR3 nucleotides are TGTGCCAGCAGTTTAAACCAGCTAGCGGGGATAACCGGGGAGCTGTTTTTT. Its translation: CASSLNQLAGITGELFF.